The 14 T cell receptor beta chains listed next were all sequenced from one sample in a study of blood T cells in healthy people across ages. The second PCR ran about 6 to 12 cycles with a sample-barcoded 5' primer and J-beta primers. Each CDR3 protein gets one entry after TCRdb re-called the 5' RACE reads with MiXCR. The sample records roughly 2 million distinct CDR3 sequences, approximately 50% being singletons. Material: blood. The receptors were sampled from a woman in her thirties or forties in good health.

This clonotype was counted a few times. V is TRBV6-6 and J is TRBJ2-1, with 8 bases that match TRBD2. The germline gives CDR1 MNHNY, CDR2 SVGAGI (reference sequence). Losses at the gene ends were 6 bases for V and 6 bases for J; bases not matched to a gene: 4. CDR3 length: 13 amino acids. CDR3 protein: CASRETSANEQFF. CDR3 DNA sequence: TGTGCCAGCAGGGAGACTAGCGCCAATGAGCAGTTCTTC.

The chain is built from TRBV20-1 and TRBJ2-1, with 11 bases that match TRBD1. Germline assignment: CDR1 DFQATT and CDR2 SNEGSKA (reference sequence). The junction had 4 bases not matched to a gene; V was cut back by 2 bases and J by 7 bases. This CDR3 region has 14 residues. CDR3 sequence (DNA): TGCAGTGCTAGATTAGGGGACAGGGGGAATGAGCAGTTCTTC. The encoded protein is CSARLGDRGNEQFF.

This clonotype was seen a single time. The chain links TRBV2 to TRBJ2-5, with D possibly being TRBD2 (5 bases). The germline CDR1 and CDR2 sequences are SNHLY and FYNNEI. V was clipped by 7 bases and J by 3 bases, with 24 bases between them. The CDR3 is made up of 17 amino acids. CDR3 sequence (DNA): TGTGCCAGCATCCCCCTGGGGTGGAGGCGGGCCAAAGAGACCCAGTACTTC. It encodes CASIPLGWRRAKETQYF.

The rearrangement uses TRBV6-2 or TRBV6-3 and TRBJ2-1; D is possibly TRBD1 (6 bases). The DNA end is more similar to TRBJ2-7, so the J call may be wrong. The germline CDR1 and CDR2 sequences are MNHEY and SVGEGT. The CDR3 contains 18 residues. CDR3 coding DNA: TGTGCCAGCAGGGGGTATTTGGACAGCAAAAGCTCCTACAATGAGCAGTACTTC. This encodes CASRGYLDSKSSYNEQYF.

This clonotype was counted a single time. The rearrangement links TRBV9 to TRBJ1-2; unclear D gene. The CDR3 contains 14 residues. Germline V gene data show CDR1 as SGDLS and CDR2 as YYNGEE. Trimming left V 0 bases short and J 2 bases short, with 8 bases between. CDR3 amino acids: CASSVATENYGYTF. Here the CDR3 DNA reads TGTGCCAGCAGCGTAGCAACGGAAAACTATGGCTACACCTTC.

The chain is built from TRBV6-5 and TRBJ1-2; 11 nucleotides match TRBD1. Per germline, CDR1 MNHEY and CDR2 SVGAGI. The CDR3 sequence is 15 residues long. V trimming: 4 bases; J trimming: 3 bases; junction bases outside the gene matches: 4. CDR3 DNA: TGTGCCAGCAGTTCCCGGGACAGGGGGGACTATGGCTACACCTTC. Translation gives CASSSRDRGDYGYTF.

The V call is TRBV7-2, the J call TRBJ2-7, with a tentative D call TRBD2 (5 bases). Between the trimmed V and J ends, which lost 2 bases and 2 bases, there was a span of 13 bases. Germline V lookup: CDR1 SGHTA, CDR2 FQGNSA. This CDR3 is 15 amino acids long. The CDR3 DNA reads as TGTGCCAGCAGCTTAACTGGCGGACTCGCCTACGAGCAGTACTTC. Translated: CASSLTGGLAYEQYF.

CDR3 nucleotide sequence: TGTGCCAGCAGCTCGGGACAGAGCTCCTACAATGAGCAGTTCTTC. Amino acid sequence: CASSSGQSSYNEQFF. The V and J genes are TRBV5-4 and TRBJ2-1, with TRBD1 matching over 7 bases. The CDR3 runs to 15 residues. The V gene's germline CDR1 is SGHNT and CDR2 YYREEE (reference sequence). The junction had 3 bases not matched to a gene; V was cut back by 3 bases and J by 0 bases.

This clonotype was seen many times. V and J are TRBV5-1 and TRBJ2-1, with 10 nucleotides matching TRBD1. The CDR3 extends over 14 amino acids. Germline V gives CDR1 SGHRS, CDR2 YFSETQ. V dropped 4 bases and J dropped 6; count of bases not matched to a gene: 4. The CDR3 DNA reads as TGCGCCAGCAGCACACGGACAGGGGGCAATGAGCAGTTCTTC. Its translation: CASSTRTGGNEQFF.

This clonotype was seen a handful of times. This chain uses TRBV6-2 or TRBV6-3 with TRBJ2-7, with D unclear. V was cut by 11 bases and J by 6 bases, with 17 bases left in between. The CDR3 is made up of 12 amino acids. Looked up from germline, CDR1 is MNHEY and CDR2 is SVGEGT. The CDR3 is CAVNDPVGEQYF. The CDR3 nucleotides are TGTGCCGTCAACGATCCCGTTGGCGAGCAGTACTTC.

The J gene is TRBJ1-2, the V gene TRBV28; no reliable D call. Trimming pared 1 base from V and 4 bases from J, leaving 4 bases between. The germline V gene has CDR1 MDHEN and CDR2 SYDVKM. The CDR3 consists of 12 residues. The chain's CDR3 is CASSLLTYGYTF. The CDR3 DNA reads TGTGCCAGCAGTTTATTGACCTATGGCTACACCTTC.

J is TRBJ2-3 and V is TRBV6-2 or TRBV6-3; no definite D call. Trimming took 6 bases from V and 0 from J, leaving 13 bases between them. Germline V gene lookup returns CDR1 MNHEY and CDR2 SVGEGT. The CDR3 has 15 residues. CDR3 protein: CASRHLQPSTDTQYF. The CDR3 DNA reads TGTGCCAGCAGGCATTTACAGCCTAGCACAGATACGCAGTATTTT.

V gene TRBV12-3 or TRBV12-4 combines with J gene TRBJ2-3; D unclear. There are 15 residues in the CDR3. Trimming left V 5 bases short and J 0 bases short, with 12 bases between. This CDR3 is CASSSPARSTDTQYF. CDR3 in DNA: TGTGCCAGCAGTAGTCCGGCCCGAAGCACAGATACGCAGTATTTT.

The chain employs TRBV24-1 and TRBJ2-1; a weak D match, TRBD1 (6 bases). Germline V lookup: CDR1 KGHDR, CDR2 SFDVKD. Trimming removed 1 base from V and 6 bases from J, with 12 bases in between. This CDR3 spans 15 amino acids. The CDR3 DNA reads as TGTGCCACCAGTGATTTCACAGGGCAGGGCAATGAGCAGTTCTTC. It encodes CATSDFTGQGNEQFF.